This TCR beta chain derives from a study of identifying expanded T cells in peripheral blood. About this clone itself: Its antigen remains unknown.

Regarding the study as a whole: Clone count variance between roughly two-week samples rose with total template count. Roughly 1.2 clones differed between technical replicates, versus approximately 16 and 20 over time.

TCRdb's copy holds only in-frame clones and misses some; the assay was immunoSEQ multiplex PCR. The table lists 85,000 to 120,000 clones, approximately 88% of them singletons. No infections or other immune events were documented during collection. Germline V gives CDR1 MNHNY, CDR2 SVGAGI (reference sequence). This CDR3 region has 14 residues. V shed 6 bases and J shed 5 bases, with 14 bases lying between them. The rearrangement uses TRBV6-6 and TRBJ2-1, with D unresolved. Input material: blood. This sequence was found in a person aged 18-70 years in good health. For the CDR3, the DNA is TGTGCCAGCAGCCCACCCGCTTCGAACAATGAGCAGTTCTTC. It is translated as CASSPPASNNEQFF.